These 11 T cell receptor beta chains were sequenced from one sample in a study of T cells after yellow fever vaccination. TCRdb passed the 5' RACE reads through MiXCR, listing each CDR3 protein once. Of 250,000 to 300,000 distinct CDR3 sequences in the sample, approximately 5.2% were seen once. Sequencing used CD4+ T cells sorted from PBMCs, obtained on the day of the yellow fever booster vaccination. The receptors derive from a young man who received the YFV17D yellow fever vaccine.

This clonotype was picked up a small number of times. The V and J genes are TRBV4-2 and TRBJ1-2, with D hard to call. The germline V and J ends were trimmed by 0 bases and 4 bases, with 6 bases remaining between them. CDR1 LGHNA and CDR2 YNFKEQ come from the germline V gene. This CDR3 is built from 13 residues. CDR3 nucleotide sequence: TGTGCCAGCAGCCAAGACCAAATCTATGGCTACACCTTC. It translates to CASSQDQIYGYTF.

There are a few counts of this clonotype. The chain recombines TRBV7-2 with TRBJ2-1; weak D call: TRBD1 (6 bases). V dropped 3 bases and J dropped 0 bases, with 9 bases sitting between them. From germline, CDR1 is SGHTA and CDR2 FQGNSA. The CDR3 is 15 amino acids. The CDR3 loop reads CASSFTGSSYNEQFF. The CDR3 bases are TGTGCCAGCAGCTTCACAGGGAGCTCCTACAATGAGCAGTTCTTC.

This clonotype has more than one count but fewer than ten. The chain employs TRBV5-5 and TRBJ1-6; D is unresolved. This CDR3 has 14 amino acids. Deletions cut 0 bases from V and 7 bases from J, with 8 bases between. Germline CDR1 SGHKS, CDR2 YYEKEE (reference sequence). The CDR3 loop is CASSLVIGNSPLHF. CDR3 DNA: TGTGCCAGCAGCTTGGTAATTGGCAATTCACCCCTCCACTTT.

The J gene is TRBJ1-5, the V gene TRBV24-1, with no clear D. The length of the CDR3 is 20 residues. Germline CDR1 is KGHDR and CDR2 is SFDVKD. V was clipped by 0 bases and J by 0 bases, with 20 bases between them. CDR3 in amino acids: CATSDLHRGSRPYSNQPQHF. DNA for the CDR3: TGTGCCACCAGTGATTTGCATCGGGGTTCAAGGCCTTATAGCAATCAGCCCCAGCATTTT.

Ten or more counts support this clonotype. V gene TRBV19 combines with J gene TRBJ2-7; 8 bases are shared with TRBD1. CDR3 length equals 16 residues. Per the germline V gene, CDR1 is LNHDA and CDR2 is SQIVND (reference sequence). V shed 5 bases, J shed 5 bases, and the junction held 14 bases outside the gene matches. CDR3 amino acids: CASSPYARGQGHEQYF. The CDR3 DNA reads TGTGCCAGTAGTCCTTACGCAAGAGGACAGGGACACGAGCAGTACTTC.

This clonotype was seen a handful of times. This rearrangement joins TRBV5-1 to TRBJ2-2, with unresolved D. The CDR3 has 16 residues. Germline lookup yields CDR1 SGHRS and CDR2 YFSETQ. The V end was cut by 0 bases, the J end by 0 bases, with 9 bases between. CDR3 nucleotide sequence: TGCGCCAGCAGCTTGGCCACCGATCCGAACACCGGGGAGCTGTTTTTT. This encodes CASSLATDPNTGELFF.

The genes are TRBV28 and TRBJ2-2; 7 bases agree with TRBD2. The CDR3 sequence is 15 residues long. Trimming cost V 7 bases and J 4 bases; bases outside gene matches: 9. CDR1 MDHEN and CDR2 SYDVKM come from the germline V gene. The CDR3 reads CASTLRPGGTGELFF. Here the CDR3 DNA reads TGTGCCAGCACCCTGAGGCCGGGGGGCACCGGGGAGCTGTTTTTT.

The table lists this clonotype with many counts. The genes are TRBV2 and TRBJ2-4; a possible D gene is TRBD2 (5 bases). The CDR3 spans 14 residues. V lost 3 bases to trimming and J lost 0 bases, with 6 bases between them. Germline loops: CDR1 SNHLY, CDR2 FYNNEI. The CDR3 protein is CASSDGLAKNIQYF. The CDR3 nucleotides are TGTGCCAGCAGTGACGGACTAGCCAAAAACATTCAGTACTTC.

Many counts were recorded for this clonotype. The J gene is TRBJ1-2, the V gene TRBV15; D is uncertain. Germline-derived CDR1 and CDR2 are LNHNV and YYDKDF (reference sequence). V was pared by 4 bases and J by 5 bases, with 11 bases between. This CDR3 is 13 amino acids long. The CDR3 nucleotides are TGTGCCACCAGCAACTCTGAACTATATGGCTACACCTTC. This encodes CATSNSELYGYTF.

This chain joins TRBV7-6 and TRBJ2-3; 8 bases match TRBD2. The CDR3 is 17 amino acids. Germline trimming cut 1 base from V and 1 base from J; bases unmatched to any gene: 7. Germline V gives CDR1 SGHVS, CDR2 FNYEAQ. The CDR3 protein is CASSLGGTSARTDTQYF. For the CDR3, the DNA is TGTGCCAGCAGCTTAGGCGGGACTAGTGCGCGCACAGATACGCAGTATTTT.

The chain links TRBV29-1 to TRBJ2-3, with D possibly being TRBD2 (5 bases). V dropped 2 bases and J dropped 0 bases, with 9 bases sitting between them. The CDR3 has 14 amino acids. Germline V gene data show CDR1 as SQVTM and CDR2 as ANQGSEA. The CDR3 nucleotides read TGCAGCGTTGAACTAAGCGGAAGCACAGATACGCAGTATTTT. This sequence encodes CSVELSGSTDTQYF.